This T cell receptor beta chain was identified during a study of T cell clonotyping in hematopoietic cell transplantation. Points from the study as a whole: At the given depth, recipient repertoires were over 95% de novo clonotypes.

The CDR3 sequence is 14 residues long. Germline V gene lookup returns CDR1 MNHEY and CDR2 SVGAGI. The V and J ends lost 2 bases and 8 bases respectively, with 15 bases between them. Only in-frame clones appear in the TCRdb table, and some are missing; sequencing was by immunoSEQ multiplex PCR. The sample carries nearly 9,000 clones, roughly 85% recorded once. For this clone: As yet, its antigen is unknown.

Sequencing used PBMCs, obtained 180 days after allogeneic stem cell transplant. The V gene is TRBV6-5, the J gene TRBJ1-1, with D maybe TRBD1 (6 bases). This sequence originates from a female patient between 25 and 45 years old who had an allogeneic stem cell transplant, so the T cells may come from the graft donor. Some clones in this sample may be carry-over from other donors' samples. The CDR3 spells CASSYLQGPGEAFF. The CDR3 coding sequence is TGTGCCAGCAGTTACCTACAGGGCCCGGGGGAAGCTTTCTTT.